This T cell receptor (beta chain) was identified during a study of shared clonotypes between healthy human individuals. Using immunoSEQ multiplex PCR, the repertoire was profiled, and TCRdb retains in-frame clones only, with some absent. Counted here are 550,000 to 800,000 clones, approximately 79% occurring once; the ten biggest clones make up approximately 1.6%. Input material: memory CD4+ T cells sorted from blood. Regarding subset: CD45RA-negative fraction. The sequence derives from a woman aged 25 to 39 in good health.

CDR3: CAISDPGFLAKNIQYF. The CDR3 DNA sequence: TGTGCCATCAGTGATCCGGGGTTTCTAGCCAAAAACATTCAGTACTTC. The rearrangement links TRBV10-3 to TRBJ2-4, with a weak D call TRBD2 (5 bases). Looked up from germline, CDR1 is ENHRY and CDR2 is SYGVKD. The CDR3 length is 16 residues. Trimming took 3 bases from V and 0 from J, leaving 12 bases between them.